One and the same sample provided the 13 T cell receptor beta chains below, sequenced in a study of beta chain features in type 1 diabetes. Study conclusions and caveats: Among all four CD4+ subsets, Type 1 diabetes patients had TCRB CDR3s that were moderately but significantly shorter.

Antigen specificity for these receptors is unknown. The investigators reverse transcribed all of the isolated RNA, so they sequenced expressed TCRB transcripts. Method: immunoSEQ multiplex PCR; TCRdb's copy keeps in-frame clones and lacks some. This repertoire shows approximately 260,000 clones, around 25% found once; its top ten account for roughly 0.011%. Material for sequencing was naive CD4+ T cells from blood. These receptors came from a woman aged 30 to 39 with type 1 diabetes.

This clone was recorded a few times. The gene calls are TRBV5-1 and TRBJ1-2; D is unresolved. From germline, CDR1 is SGHRS and CDR2 YFSETQ. The CDR3 has 14 residues. V was trimmed by 0 bases and J by 3 bases, leaving 9 bases between them. CDR3 nucleotide sequence: TGCGCCAGCAGCTTGGATCCAGATGACTATGGCTACACCTTC. It is translated as CASSLDPDDYGYTF. Filled out from reference TRBV5-1 and TRBJ1-2, the complete variable domain reads KAGVTQTPRYLIKTRGQQVTLSCSPISGHRSVSWYQQTPGQGLQFLFEYFSETQRNKGNFPGRFSGRQFSNSRSEMNVSTLELGDSALYLCASSLDPDDYGYTFGSGTRLTVV.

This clone has more than one count but fewer than ten. This chain joins TRBV4-1 and TRBJ2-3; D call uncertain. Germline V CDR1 and CDR2: MGHRA, YSYEKL. Trimming stripped 0 bases from V and 2 bases from J, with 6 bases between. The CDR3 totals 14 residues. The CDR3 loop reads CASSQDHTTDTQYF. The CDR3 DNA reads TGCGCCAGCAGCCAAGATCACACCACAGATACGCAGTATTTT.

The rearrangement uses TRBV30 and TRBJ1-2; tentatively, D is TRBD1 (5 bases). Looked up from germline, CDR1 is GTSNPN and CDR2 is SVGIG (reference sequence). Trimming took 0 bases from V and 7 from J, leaving 12 bases between them. CDR3 length: 13 residues. The DNA for the CDR3 is TGTGCCTGGAGTGTACTGGGGGGAGTTGGCTACACCTTC. Translating it yields CAWSVLGGVGYTF.

This rearrangement joins TRBV5-6 to TRBJ2-2; weak D call: TRBD2 (5 bases). The CDR3 extends over 14 amino acids. Germline V gene lookup returns CDR1 SGHDT and CDR2 YYEEEE. V was shortened by 1 base and J by 5 bases, with 9 bases between the two germline ends. In DNA, the CDR3 is TGTGCCAGCAGCTTGACTAGTGGGACCGGGGAGCTGTTTTTT. This sequence encodes CASSLTSGTGELFF. The full variable domain, in which reference TRBV5-6 and TRBJ2-2 provide the parts outside the CDR3, is DAGVTQSPTHLIKTRGQQVTLRCSPKSGHDTVSWYQQALGQGPQFIFQYYEEEERQRGNFPDRFSGHQFPNYSSELNVNALLLGDSALYLCASSLTSGTGELFFGEGSRLTVL.

This clone was found once. This chain uses TRBV18 with TRBJ1-5, with 7 bases lining up with TRBD1. CDR3 length: 14 residues. Per germline, CDR1 KGHSH and CDR2 LQKENI. After removal of 3 bases from V and 5 bases from J, the junction contained 4 bases not matched to a gene. As DNA, the CDR3 is TGTGCCAGCTCACCGGACAGGACCTATCAGCCCCAGCATTTT. Its translation: CASSPDRTYQPQHF.

The chain couples TRBV15 to TRBJ1-2; D is uncertain. V was shortened by 3 bases and J by 6 bases, with 11 bases between the two germline ends. Per germline, CDR1 LNHNV and CDR2 YYDKDF (reference sequence). The CDR3 sequence is 13 residues long. Written as DNA, the CDR3 is TGTGCCACCAGCAGTGGCAGGATCCATGGCTACACCTTC. Its protein is CATSSGRIHGYTF.

This chain links TRBV11-2 with TRBJ2-4; D possibly corresponds to TRBD2 (5 bases). V lost 3 bases, J lost 8 bases, and 11 bases lay in between. Germline lookup yields CDR1 SGHAT and CDR2 FQNNGV. The CDR3 totals 13 residues. CDR3 loop: CASSFRQRDIQYF. The CDR3 DNA reads TGTGCCAGCAGCTTCCGGCAGAGGGACATTCAGTACTTC.

J is TRBJ2-7 and V is TRBV18, with D possibly being TRBD1 (6 bases). Trimming pared 0 bases from V and 3 bases from J, leaving 12 bases between. The CDR3 is 15 amino acids. CDR1 is KGHSH and CDR2 is LQKENI in the germline V gene. CDR3 sequence: CASSPPSGQLYEQYF. CDR3 nucleotide sequence: TGTGCCAGCTCACCACCGTCTGGACAGCTCTACGAGCAGTACTTC.

This clone was observed a handful of times. The V and J genes are TRBV9 and TRBJ1-2; TRBD1 matches at 7 bases. The J segment lost 8 bases and the V segment lost 3 bases, leaving 10 bases of the junction unmatched. The CDR3 length is 14 residues. From germline, CDR1 is SGDLS and CDR2 YYNGEE. The CDR3 DNA is TGTGCCAGCAGCGCTGGACAGGAAGGTAGAGGCTACACCTTC. Encoded protein: CASSAGQEGRGYTF.

This clone turned up a few times. The chain combines TRBV7-2 with TRBJ2-3; D gene unclear. The ends were cut back, 2 bases at V and 2 bases at J, with 14 bases in the middle. The CDR3 runs to 16 residues. Germline assignment: CDR1 SGHTA and CDR2 FQGNSA. The CDR3 sequence is CASSLTLRVSTDTQYF. DNA of the CDR3: TGTGCCAGCAGCTTAACCCTCCGGGTCTCCACAGATACGCAGTATTTT.

The count of this clone is one. This chain uses TRBV6-1 with TRBJ1-2; no reliable D call. The CDR3 is made up of 12 amino acids. Germline lookup yields CDR1 MNHNS and CDR2 SASEGT. V was clipped by 3 bases and J by 5 bases, with 7 bases between them. CDR3 nucleotide sequence: TGTGCCAGCAGTGAGGCAGAATATGGCTACACCTTC. Translated, it gives CASSEAEYGYTF.

This clone was counted only a few times. V gene TRBV5-4 combines with J gene TRBJ2-1; TRBD1 matches at 10 bases. V was pared by 5 bases and J by 8 bases, with 10 bases of the junction left unmatched. CDR1 and CDR2 from the germline V gene are SGHNT and YYREEE (reference sequence). CDR3 length: 15 residues. Here the CDR3 reads CASSSGTGVFDEQFF. CDR3 coding DNA: TGTGCCAGCAGTTCCGGGACAGGGGTCTTCGATGAGCAGTTCTTC. The variable domain in full, with the rest retrieved from reference TRBV5-4 and TRBJ2-1, is ETGVTQSPTHLIKTRGQQVTLRCSSQSGHNTVSWYQQALGQGPQFIFQYYREEENGRGNFPPRFSGLQFPNYSSELNVNALELDDSALYLCASSSGTGVFDEQFFGPGTRLTVL.

This sequence joins TRBV7-9 and TRBJ2-2, with 12 bases identical to TRBD2. J was trimmed by 8 bases and V by 5 bases; bases with no gene match: 9. The CDR3 is made up of 16 amino acids. From germline, CDR1 is SEHNR and CDR2 FQNEAQ (reference sequence). The CDR3 sequence is CASSLRLAGALGELFF. Here the CDR3 DNA reads TGTGCCAGCAGCCTACGACTAGCGGGAGCGTTAGGGGAGCTGTTTTTT. Full variable domain (missing parts from reference TRBV7-9 and TRBJ2-2): DTGVSQNPRHKITKRGQNVTFRCDPISEHNRLYWYRQTLGQGPEFLTYFQNEAQLEKSRLLSDRFSAERPKGSFSTLEIQRTEQGDSAMYLCASSLRLAGALGELFFGEGSRLTVL.